This T cell receptor (beta chain) was sequenced in a study of T cell repertoires in cytomegalovirus infection. Overall study context: Public TCR beta signatures indicated both CMV infection and matching HLA type.

This clonotype was recorded at least ten times. Its antigen is not identified. CDR1 MNHEY and CDR2 SVGAGI come from the germline V gene. Between the trimmed V and J ends, which lost 5 bases and 8 bases, there was a span of 21 bases. The CDR3 runs 16 residues. Study-level results: Across the ex vivo response, the dominant clonotypes were HLA-C-restricted CMV-specific TCR beta clonotypes.

Each CDR3 protein gets one entry after TCRdb re-called the reads with MiXCR. Found here are some 300,000 distinct CDR3 sequences, roughly 17% of them singletons; the top ten hold around 12%. The clonotype originates from a human donor in good health (CMV status not recorded). Some clones in this sample may be carry-over from other donors' samples. The chain has TRBV6-5 and TRBJ1-4; D perhaps matches TRBD1 (6 bases). The sequencing input was PBMCs. CDR3: CASSLGLQGRGEKLFF. The CDR3 nucleotides read TGTGCCAGCAGTCTTGGGTTACAGGGCCGAGGGGAAAAACTGTTTTTT.